A selection of T cell receptor beta chains follows, all from one sample in a study of T cells in Graves' hyperthyroidism and ophthalmopathy. TCRdb fed the multiplex PCR reads into MiXCR, producing one record per CDR3 protein. Among about 320,000 distinct CDR3 sequences listed, around 16% were seen once. The sequencing sample was made of blood. The receptors here all came from a man aged 25-40 years with Graves' hyperthyroidism. The conserved cysteine and the conserved F or W are not part of the CDR3 here.

ASSPRTGDHEQF	TRBJ2-1	TRBV5-4
ASSSGQGAEQY	TRBJ2-7	TRBV5-1
SAYTGGGRPGAF	TRBJ1-1	TRBV20-1
ASSYGASGRAYNEQF	TRBJ2-1	TRBV6-2/TRBV6-3
AISEAWPGDEKLF	TRBJ1-4	TRBV10-3
ASSRSDRDVEKLF	TRBJ1-4	TRBV3-1
ASSLSGRNNEQF	TRBJ2-1	TRBV7-3
ASSLGLAGDNTGELF	TRBJ2-2	TRBV5-1
SAQGLTNQPQH	TRBJ1-5	TRBV20-1
ASIGRANYGYT	TRBJ1-2	TRBV19
AWSEQGTEAF	TRBJ1-1	TRBV30
ASASGQGDSPLH	TRBJ1-6	TRBV12-5
ASSVADHSSYEQY	TRBJ2-7	TRBV9
ASQREVGTGELF	TRBJ2-2	TRBV6-4
ASSAWERGFSNEQF	TRBJ2-1	TRBV5-5
ASSYSRSGGNTGELF	TRBJ2-2	TRBV6-6